The rows below give T cell receptor beta chains drawn from one sample of a study of T cell repertoires in cytomegalovirus infection. TCRdb recomputed calls from the reads with MiXCR, one row per CDR3 protein. The table includes a few hundred thousand distinct CDR3 sequences, about 39% detected once. Their cognate antigens are unknown. The material was cultured PBMCs, obtained from culture after CMV antigen stimulation. The receptors shown here come from a human donor in good health (CMV status not recorded). Some clones in this sample may be carry-over from other donors' samples. Each CDR3 is given with its conserved first and last residue. D genes are given only for firm matches. Size is omitted from some rows. Given values are once, few, many or a class for expanded clones.

v_gene: TRBV11-2
j_gene: TRBJ1-4
abundance: -
d_gene: -
CDR3aa: CASSFDGTTNEKLFF
CDR3nt: TGTGCCAGCAGCTTCGACGGTACAACTAATGAAAAACTGTTTTTT

v_gene: TRBV5-1
j_gene: TRBJ2-7
abundance: -
d_gene: TRBD1
CDR3aa: CASSLGDRGGYEQYF
CDR3nt: TGCGCCAGCAGCTTGGGGGACAGGGGGGGCTACGAGCAGTACTTC

v_gene: TRBV7-9
j_gene: TRBJ2-3
abundance: -
d_gene: -
CDR3aa: CASSLMEDTQYF
CDR3nt: TGTGCCAGCAGCTTAATGGAAGATACGCAGTATTTT

v_gene: TRBV6-2/TRBV6-3
j_gene: TRBJ2-1
abundance: few
d_gene: -
CDR3aa: CASSWRPTGGEQFF
CDR3nt: TGTGCCAGCAGCTGGCGCCCGACTGGGGGTGAGCAGTTCTTC

v_gene: TRBV6-1
j_gene: TRBJ1-5
abundance: -
d_gene: -
CDR3aa: CASSEAPWAGQQPQHF
CDR3nt: TGTGCCAGCAGTGAAGCGCCTTGGGCAGGCCAACAGCCCCAGCATTTT

v_gene: TRBV7-6
j_gene: TRBJ2-3
abundance: -
d_gene: -
CDR3aa: CASSLAGRWQSSTDTQYF
CDR3nt: TGTGCCAGCAGCTTAGCGGGGAGGTGGCAATCTAGCACAGATACGCAGTATTTT

v_gene: TRBV13
j_gene: TRBJ1-1
abundance: few
d_gene: -
CDR3aa: CASSWRESGNTEAFF
CDR3nt: TGTGCCAGCAGCTGGAGGGAGTCAGGTAACACTGAAGCTTTCTTT

v_gene: TRBV7-8
j_gene: TRBJ2-3
abundance: few
d_gene: TRBD2
CDR3aa: CASSLRLAGAMRDTQYF
CDR3nt: TGTGCCAGCAGCTTAAGACTAGCGGGAGCAATGCGAGATACGCAGTATTTT

v_gene: TRBV7-2
j_gene: TRBJ1-2
abundance: -
d_gene: -
CDR3aa: CASSQSTGIRANYGYTF
CDR3nt: TGTGCCAGCAGCCAAAGTACAGGGATCCGGGCTAACTATGGCTACACCTTC

v_gene: TRBV7-2
j_gene: TRBJ2-3
abundance: few
d_gene: TRBD2
CDR3aa: CASSSSSGSTGNTQYF
CDR3nt: TGTGCCAGCAGCTCATCTAGCGGGAGCACCGGAAATACGCAGTATTTT

v_gene: TRBV7-2
j_gene: TRBJ1-5
abundance: few
d_gene: TRBD1
CDR3aa: CASSLGWGGGFGNQPQHF
CDR3nt: TGTGCCAGCAGCTTAGGGTGGGGAGGGGGCTTCGGCAATCAGCCCCAGCATTTT

v_gene: TRBV7-2
j_gene: TRBJ1-2
abundance: many
d_gene: -
CDR3aa: CASSLSPRDYGYTF
CDR3nt: TGTGCCAGCAGCTTAAGCCCGAGGGACTATGGCTACACCTTC

v_gene: TRBV11-2
j_gene: TRBJ2-5
abundance: few
d_gene: -
CDR3aa: CASSARTEETQYF
CDR3nt: TGTGCCAGCAGCGCCCGGACTGAAGAGACCCAGTACTTC

v_gene: TRBV7-2
j_gene: TRBJ1-2
abundance: -
d_gene: -
CDR3aa: CASSRGGPVGGYTF
CDR3nt: TGTGCCAGCAGCCGAGGAGGGCCCGTGGGTGGCTACACCTTC

v_gene: TRBV4-1
j_gene: TRBJ2-1
abundance: -
d_gene: TRBD2
CDR3aa: CASSFSGLGTSRNEQFF
CDR3nt: TGCGCCAGCAGCTTTTCAGGGTTGGGGACTAGTCGAAATGAGCAGTTCTTC

v_gene: TRBV20-1
j_gene: TRBJ2-7
abundance: -
d_gene: TRBD2
CDR3aa: CSAIGLAEEIYEQYF
CDR3nt: TGCAGTGCCATTGGACTAGCGGAAGAGATCTACGAGCAGTACTTC

v_gene: TRBV6-2/TRBV6-3
j_gene: TRBJ2-7
abundance: -
d_gene: -
CDR3aa: CASSPSGLPYEQYF
CDR3nt: TGTGCCAGCAGCCCCTCCGGGCTTCCCTACGAGCAGTACTTC

v_gene: TRBV7-2
j_gene: TRBJ2-7
abundance: -
d_gene: -
CDR3aa: CASSLAGLSEQYF
CDR3nt: TGTGCCAGCAGCTTAGCCGGGCTTTCCGAGCAGTACTTC

v_gene: TRBV5-5
j_gene: TRBJ1-5
abundance: -
d_gene: -
CDR3aa: CASSLGGDGAQHF
CDR3nt: TGTGCCAGCAGCTTGGGGGGGGACGGGGCCCAGCATTTT

v_gene: TRBV20-1
j_gene: TRBJ1-4
abundance: -
d_gene: -
CDR3aa: CSARDRLSALISEKLFF
CDR3nt: TGCAGTGCTAGAGATCGATTGTCAGCCCTTATCAGTGAAAAACTGTTTTTT

v_gene: TRBV7-4
j_gene: TRBJ2-5
abundance: -
d_gene: -
CDR3aa: CASSLAARQETQYF
CDR3nt: TGTGCCAGCAGCTTAGCAGCAAGACAAGAGACCCAGTACTTC

v_gene: TRBV29-1
j_gene: TRBJ2-2
abundance: once
d_gene: TRBD1
CDR3aa: CSVMGEQGVPGELFF
CDR3nt: TGCAGCGTTATGGGAGAGCAGGGGGTTCCCGGGGAGCTGTTTTTT

v_gene: TRBV15
j_gene: TRBJ1-1
abundance: -
d_gene: -
CDR3aa: CATSRDSPAQRTEAFF
CDR3nt: TGTGCCACCAGCAGAGATTCTCCAGCCCAGAGGACTGAAGCTTTCTTT

v_gene: TRBV7-6
j_gene: TRBJ2-1
abundance: few
d_gene: TRBD2
CDR3aa: CASSLIAGETGNEQFF
CDR3nt: TGTGCCAGCAGCTTAATAGCGGGAGAAACGGGCAATGAGCAGTTCTTC

v_gene: TRBV7-2
j_gene: TRBJ1-5
abundance: many
d_gene: -
CDR3aa: CASSSGGQPQHF
CDR3nt: TGTGCCAGCAGCTCCGGAGGACAGCCCCAGCATTTT

v_gene: TRBV6-2/TRBV6-3
j_gene: TRBJ2-6
abundance: few
d_gene: -
CDR3aa: CASSWANPSGANVLTF
CDR3nt: TGTGCCAGCAGTTGGGCCAATCCCTCTGGGGCCAACGTCCTGACTTTC

v_gene: TRBV12-3/TRBV12-4
j_gene: TRBJ2-6
abundance: medium-sized
d_gene: -
CDR3aa: CASSSYSGANVLTF
CDR3nt: TGTGCCAGCAGTTCTTACTCTGGGGCCAACGTCCTGACTTTC